The entry that follows covers one T cell receptor beta chain sequence. The target of this receptor is not known. Per-base quality was not reported, and no clone a single base away is much larger than it. Participants in the prospective study were enrolled through a virtual design, were aged roughly 18 to 90 years, and lived in approximately 25 United States geographic areas. To assign participants to cohorts, the prospective study relied on clinical history that participants themselves reported in a screening survey and a study questionnaire. ImmuneRACE Cohort 3 recovered participants were defined by two consecutive negative NP/OP PCR tests, healthcare professional clearance, or symptom resolution. Each participant in the prospective study had whole blood, serum and a nasopharyngeal or oropharyngeal swab collected by mobile phlebotomists. Over a roughly 2-month period, participants in the prospective study had the option of providing additional blood draws and questionnaires. Before DNA extraction, blood samples from the prospective study were shipped at room temperature or frozen.

TCRbeta CDR3 regions were amplified from genomic DNA by means of the immunoSEQ Assay, a bias-controlled multiplex PCR. In the source study's methods: The number of nucleated cells in each sample was estimated from the amplification of reference gene primers within the assay. To quantify the absolute abundance of each unique TCRbeta CDR3 rearrangement, sequence reads were collapsed and filtered. Productive Simpson clonality was computed per sample as the square root of Simpson's diversity index over productive rearrangements. Here the immuneACCESS table is served through TCRdb, limited to in-frame sequences with V and J called. Missing clones are a known gap in these copies; in checked studies unresolved V genes cover under half, and the rest lacks a known reason. Clone size and the V and J calls come from that table; the DNA yielded D and trimming. The sample table contains a few hundred thousand clones; only one count was recorded for nearly 90% of them. The top ten constitute around 5.9% of the sample.

The data derive from a study of blood T cell repertoires in COVID-19 (dated by TCRdb to the early 2020s). As for the study more broadly: The collaborator samples originated in the United States, Italy and Spain and spanned the acute and convalescent phases of COVID-19. Nearly every sample came with metadata listing a de-identified subject ID, COVID-19 status, age in years and sex. The prospective study material was composed of cDNA or gDNA derived from T cells, B-cell-depleted T cells, or PBMCs. HLA class I and class II types, where available, came from metadata supplied by the sample provider rather than from assay-based typing. A freely available public database, intended as a resource for researchers studying the immune response to SARS-CoV-2, is where the repertoires were released. The dataset comprised deeply sampled blood TCRbeta repertoires from subjects exposed to, actively infected with, or recovered from COVID-19. The samples were drawn from two sources: the first 160 participants of the ongoing ImmuneRACE study, and over 1,000 subjects contributed by 6 global collaborators.

General study outcomes and caveats: How much clinical and demographic metadata was included differed by source and by participant, and the metadata was provided uncurated.

The V end loses 8 bases and the J end loses 6 bases, and a stretch of 7 bases separates them. The CDR3 runs 10 residues from the cysteine to the phenylalanine. Only the CDR3 DNA is retained, 30 bases long and in frame from the first base. The receptor's source is a woman in her thirties who had recovered from COVID-19. Recombination linked TRBV12-3 or TRBV12-4 to TRBJ1-1; confidence is insufficient to name the D gene. Material: PBMCs or T cells enriched from blood (not recorded which). In nucleotide form, the sequence is TGTGCCAGCGGCTCTCCTGAAGCTTTCTTT. Translated, it gives CASGSPEAFF.